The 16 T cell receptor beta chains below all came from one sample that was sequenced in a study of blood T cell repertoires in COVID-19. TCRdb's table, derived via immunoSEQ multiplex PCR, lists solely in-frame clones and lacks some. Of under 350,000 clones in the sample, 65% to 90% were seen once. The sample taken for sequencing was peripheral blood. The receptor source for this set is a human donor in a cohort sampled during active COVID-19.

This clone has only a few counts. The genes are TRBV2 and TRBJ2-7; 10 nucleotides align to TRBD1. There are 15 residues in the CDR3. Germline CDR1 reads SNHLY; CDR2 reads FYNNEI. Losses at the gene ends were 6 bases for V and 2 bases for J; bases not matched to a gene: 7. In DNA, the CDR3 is TGTGCCAGCAGGATACACGGGACAGGGGCCTACGAGCAGTACTTC. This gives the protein CASRIHGTGAYEQYF.

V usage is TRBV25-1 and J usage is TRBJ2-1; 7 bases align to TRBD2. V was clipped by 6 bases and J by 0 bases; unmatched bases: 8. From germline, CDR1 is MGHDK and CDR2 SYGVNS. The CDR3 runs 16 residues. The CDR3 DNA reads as TGTGCCAGCAGCGCCCGGGGGGAGAGCTCCTACAATGAGCAGTTCTTC. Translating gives CASSARGESSYNEQFF. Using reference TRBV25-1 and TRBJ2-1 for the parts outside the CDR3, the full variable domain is EADIYQTPRYLVIGTGKKITLECSQTMGHDKMYWYQQDPGMELHLIHYSYGVNSTEKGDLSSESTVSRIRTEHFPLTLESARPSHTSQYLCASSARGESSYNEQFFGPGTRLTVL.

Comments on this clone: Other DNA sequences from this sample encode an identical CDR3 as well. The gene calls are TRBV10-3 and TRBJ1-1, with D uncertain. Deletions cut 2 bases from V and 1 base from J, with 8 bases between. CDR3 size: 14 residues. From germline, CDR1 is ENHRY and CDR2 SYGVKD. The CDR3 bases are TGTGCCATCAGTGAGGGACGGGAGAACACTGAAGCTTTCTTT. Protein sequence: CAISEGRENTEAFF.

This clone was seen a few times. As DNA, the CDR3 is TGTGCCAGCAGCCCGCGACTAGCGGGGTCCGGAGAGACCCAGTACTTC. Protein sequence: CASSPRLAGSGETQYF. The J gene is TRBJ2-5, the V gene TRBV7-2; 11 bases are shared with TRBD2. The CDR3 length is 16 residues. Germline trimming cut 5 bases from V and 4 bases from J; bases unmatched to any gene: 9. CDR1 SGHTA and CDR2 FQGNSA come from the germline V gene.

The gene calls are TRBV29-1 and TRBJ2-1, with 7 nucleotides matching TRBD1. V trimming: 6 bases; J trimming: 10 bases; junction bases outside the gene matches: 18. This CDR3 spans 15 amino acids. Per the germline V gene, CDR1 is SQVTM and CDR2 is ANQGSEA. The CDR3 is CSVPNTGAGVIEQFF. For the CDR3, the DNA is TGCAGCGTACCCAATACAGGGGCCGGGGTTATCGAGCAGTTCTTC.

The CDR3 region is CASSMRSSNSNQPQHF. CDR3 bases: TGTGCCAGTAGTATGCGGAGCAGCAATAGCAATCAGCCCCAGCATTTT. V usage is TRBV19 and J usage is TRBJ1-5; D not resolved. From germline, CDR1 is LNHDA and CDR2 SQIVND (reference sequence). The V end lost 3 bases, the J end lost 0 bases, and 12 bases lay between the germline ends. This CDR3 is built from 16 residues.

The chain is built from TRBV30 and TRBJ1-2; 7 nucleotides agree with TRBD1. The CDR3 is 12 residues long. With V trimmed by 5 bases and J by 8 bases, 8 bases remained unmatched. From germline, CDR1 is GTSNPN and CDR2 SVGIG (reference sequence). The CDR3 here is CAWGDSRLGYTF. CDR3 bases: TGTGCCTGGGGGGACAGCAGGCTAGGCTACACCTTC.

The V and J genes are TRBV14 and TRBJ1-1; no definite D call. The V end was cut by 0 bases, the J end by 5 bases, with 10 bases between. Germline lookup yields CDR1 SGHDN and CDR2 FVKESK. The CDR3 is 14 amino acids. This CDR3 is CASSQDPGSTEAFF. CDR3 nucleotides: TGTGCCAGCAGCCAAGACCCCGGGAGTACTGAAGCTTTCTTT.

The CDR3 DNA is TGTGCCAGCAGCACCGGGACTAGCGGTCCCGAGCAGTACTTC. This gives the protein CASSTGTSGPEQYF. This rearrangement joins TRBV27 to TRBJ2-7; the match to TRBD2 covers 11 bases. V was pared by 6 bases and J by 6 bases, with 7 bases of the junction left unmatched. The CDR3 length is 14 residues. Germline-derived CDR1 and CDR2 are MNHEY and SMNVEV (reference sequence).

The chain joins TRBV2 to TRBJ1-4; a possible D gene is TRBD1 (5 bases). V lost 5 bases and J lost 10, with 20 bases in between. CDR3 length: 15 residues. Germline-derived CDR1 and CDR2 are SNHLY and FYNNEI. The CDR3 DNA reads TGTGCCAGCAGTTCCGGGACTTATCTTGGGGGAAAACTGTTTTTT. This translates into CASSSGTYLGGKLFF.

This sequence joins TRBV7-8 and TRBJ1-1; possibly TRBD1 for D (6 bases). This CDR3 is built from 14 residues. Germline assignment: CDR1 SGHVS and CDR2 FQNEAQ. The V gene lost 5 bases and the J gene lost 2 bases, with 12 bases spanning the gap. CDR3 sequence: CASSPGGANTEAFF. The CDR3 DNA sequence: TGTGCCAGCAGCCCCGGGGGGGCAAACACTGAAGCTTTCTTT.

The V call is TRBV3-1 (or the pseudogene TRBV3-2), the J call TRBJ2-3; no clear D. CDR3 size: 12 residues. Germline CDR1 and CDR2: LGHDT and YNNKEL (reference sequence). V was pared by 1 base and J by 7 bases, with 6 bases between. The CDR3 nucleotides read TGTGCCAGCAGCCAAGCTAGAAATACGCAGTATTTT. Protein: CASSQARNTQYF.

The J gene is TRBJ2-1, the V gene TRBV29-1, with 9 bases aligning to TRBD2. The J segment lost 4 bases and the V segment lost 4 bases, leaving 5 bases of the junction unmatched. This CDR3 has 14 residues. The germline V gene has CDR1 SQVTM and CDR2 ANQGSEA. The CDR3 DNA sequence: TGCAGCGTTGTTGTCCTAGCGGGGTACAATGAGCAGTTCTTC. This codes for CSVVVLAGYNEQFF.

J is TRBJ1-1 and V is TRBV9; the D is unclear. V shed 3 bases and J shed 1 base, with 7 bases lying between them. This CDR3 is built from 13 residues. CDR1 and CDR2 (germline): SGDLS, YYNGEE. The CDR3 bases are TGTGCCAGCAGCGGATACAGGAACACTGAAGCTTTCTTT. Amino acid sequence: CASSGYRNTEAFF.

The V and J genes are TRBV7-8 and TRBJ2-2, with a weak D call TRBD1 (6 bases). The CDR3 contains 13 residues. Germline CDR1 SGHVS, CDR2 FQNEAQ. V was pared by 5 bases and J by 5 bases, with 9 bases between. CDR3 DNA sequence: TGTGCCAGCAGCCCAGGGGTGACCGGGGAGCTGTTTTTT. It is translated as CASSPGVTGELFF.

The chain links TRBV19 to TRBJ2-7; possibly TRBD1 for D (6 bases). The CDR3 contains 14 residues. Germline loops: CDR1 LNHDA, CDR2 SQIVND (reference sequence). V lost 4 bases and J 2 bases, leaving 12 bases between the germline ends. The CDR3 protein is CASSRDTIAYEQYF. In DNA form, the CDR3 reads TGTGCCAGTAGTAGGGACACGATAGCCTACGAGCAGTACTTC.